This T cell receptor (beta chain) stems from a study of blood T cell repertoires in COVID-19. Study overall: From T cells, B-cell-depleted T cells, or PBMCs came the material, which was cDNA or gDNA.

This CDR3 is built from 15 residues. Germline V gene data show CDR1 as SGHTA and CDR2 as FQGTGA. Trimming at V came to 5 bases and at J to 6 bases, leaving 12 bases not matched to a gene. Profiled with immunoSEQ multiplex PCR; TCRdb holds only in-frame clones, not every one. The sample yields some 150,000 clones, more than 65% seen once. The TCR comes from a woman between 45 and 65 years old with acute or convalescent COVID-19. The chain recombines TRBV7-3 with TRBJ2-7; TRBD2 agrees at 8 bases. Sequenced: peripheral blood. The CDR3 coding sequence is TGTGCCAGCAGCGTCGGGCCTAGCGGGTTGCTCGAGCAGTACTTC. This encodes CASSVGPSGLLEQYF. Full variable domain (outside the CDR3, taken from reference TRBV7-3 and TRBJ2-7): GAGVSQTPSNKVTEKGKYVELRCDPISGHTALYWYRQSLGQGPEFLIYFQGTGAADDSGLPNDRFFAVRPEGSVSTLKIQRTERGDSAVYLCASSVGPSGLLEQYFGPGTRLTVT.